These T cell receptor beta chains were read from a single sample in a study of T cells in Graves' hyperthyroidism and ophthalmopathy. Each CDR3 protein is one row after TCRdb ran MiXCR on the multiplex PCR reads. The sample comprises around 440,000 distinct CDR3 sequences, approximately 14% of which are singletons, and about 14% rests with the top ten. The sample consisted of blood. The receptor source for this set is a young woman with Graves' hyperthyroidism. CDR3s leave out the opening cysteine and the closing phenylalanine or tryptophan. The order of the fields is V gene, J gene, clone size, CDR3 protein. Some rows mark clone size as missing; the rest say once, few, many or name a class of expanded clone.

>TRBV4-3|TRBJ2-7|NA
ASSQEWRQAPYEQY
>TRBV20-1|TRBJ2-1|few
SASPVSEQF
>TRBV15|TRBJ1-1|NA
ATSPRDSARPEAF
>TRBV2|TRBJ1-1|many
ASSLTGILTEAF
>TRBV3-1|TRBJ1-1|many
ASSQTTGAASEAF
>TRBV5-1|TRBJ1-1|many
ASSLKTGQMNTEAF
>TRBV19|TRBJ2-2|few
ASSIPGPPAGELF
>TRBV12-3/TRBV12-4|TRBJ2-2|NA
ASSWINTGELF
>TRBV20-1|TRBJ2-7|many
SARPRVGSGGVTYEQY
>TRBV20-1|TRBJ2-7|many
SARTGAYEQY
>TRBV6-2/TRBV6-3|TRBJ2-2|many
ASSFTGELF
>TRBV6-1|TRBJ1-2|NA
ASTLTGHVSGYT
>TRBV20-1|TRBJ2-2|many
SARDRGGGHGELF
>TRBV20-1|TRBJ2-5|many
SALTGRETQY
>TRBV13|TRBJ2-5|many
ASSSGQGEVETQY
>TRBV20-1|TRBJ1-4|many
SARGQEGEKLF
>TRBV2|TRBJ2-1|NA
ASSDYGSEQF
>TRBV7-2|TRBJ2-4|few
ASSLGKAKNIQY
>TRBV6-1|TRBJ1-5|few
ASSSTRPPQH
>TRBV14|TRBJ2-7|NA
ASSQVTGVSYEQY
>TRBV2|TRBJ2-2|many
ASSTRRAVAGELF
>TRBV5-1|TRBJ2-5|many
ASSRGLAGETQY
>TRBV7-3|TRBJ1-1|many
ASSLNPHRTGRTTEAF
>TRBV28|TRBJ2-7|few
ASSLWLRTRYEQY
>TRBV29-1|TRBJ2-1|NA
SVAHSRSYNEQF
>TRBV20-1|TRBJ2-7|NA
SARPQLPGHSSYEQY
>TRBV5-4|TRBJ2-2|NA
ASSLPAGGTGELF
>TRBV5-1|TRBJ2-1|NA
ASNSGIYNEQF